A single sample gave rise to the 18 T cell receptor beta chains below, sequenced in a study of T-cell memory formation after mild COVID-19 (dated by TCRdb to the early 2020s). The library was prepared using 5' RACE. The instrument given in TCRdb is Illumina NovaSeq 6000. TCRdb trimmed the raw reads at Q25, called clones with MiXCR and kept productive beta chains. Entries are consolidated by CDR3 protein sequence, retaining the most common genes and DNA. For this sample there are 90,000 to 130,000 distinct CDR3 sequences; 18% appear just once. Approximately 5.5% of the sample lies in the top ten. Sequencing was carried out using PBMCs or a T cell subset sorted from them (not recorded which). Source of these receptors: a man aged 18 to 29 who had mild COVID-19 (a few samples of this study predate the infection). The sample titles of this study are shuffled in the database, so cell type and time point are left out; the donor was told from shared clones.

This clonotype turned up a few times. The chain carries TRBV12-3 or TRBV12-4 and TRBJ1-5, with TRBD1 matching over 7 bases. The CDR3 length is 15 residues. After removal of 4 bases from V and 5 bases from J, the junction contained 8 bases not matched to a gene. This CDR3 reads CASSSPGQLYQPQHF. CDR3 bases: TGTGCCAGCAGTTCTCCGGGACAGTTGTATCAGCCCCAGCATTTT.

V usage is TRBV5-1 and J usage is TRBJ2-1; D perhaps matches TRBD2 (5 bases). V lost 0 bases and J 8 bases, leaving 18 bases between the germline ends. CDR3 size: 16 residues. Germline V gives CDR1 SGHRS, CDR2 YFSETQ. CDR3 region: CASSLGARASGDEQFF. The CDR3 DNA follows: TGCGCCAGCAGCTTGGGGGCGAGGGCTAGTGGGGATGAGCAGTTCTTC.

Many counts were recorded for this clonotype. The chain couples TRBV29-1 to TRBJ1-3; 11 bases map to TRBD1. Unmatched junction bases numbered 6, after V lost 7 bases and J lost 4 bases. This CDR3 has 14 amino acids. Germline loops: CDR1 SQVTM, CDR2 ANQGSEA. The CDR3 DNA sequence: TGCAGCGCCGGACAGGGGGCGTCGGGAAACACCATATATTTT. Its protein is CSAGQGASGNTIYF.

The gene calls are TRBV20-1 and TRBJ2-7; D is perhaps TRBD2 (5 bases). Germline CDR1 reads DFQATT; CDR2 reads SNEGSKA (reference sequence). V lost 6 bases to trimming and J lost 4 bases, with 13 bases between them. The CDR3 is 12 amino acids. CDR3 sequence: CSAEGSGYEQYV. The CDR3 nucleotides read TGCAGTGCCGAGGGTTCCGGGTACGAGCAGTACGTC.

The CDR3 region has the DNA TGTGCCAGCAGCTTCTTCGGGGGTTACAATCAGCCCCAGCATTTT. Protein: CASSFFGGYNQPQHF. The chain combines TRBV7-2 with TRBJ1-5; possible D gene TRBD1, 5 bases. Looked up from germline, CDR1 is SGHTA and CDR2 is FQGNSA. This CDR3 region has 15 residues. V lost 3 bases and J lost 3, with 12 bases in between.

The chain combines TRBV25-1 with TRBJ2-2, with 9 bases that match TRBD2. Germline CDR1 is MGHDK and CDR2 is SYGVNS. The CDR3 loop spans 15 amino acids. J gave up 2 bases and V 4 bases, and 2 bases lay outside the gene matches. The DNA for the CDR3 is TGTGCCAGCAGTGTGCGGGGGGGAAACACCGGGGAGCTGTTTTTT. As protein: CASSVRGGNTGELFF.

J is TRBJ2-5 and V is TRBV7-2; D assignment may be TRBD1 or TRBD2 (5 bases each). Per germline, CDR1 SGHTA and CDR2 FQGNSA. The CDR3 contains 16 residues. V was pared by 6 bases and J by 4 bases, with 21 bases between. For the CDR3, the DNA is TGTGCCAGCAGTCGGGTCCCCGGGGCACTTCGAGAGACCCAGTACTTC. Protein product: CASSRVPGALRETQYF.

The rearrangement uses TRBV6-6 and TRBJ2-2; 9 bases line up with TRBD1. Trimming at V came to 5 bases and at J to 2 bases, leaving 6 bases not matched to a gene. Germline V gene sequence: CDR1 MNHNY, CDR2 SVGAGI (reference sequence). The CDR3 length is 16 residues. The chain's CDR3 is CASSPPGQGNTGELFF. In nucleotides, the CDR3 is TGTGCCAGCAGTCCGCCGGGACAGGGTAACACCGGGGAGCTGTTTTTT.

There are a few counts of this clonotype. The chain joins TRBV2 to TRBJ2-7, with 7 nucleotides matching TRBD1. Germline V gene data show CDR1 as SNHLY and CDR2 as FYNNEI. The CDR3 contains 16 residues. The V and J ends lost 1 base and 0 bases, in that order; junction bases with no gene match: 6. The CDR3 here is CASSEVKRGRSYEQYF. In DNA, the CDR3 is TGTGCCAGCAGTGAAGTAAAGAGGGGGCGCTCCTACGAGCAGTACTTC.

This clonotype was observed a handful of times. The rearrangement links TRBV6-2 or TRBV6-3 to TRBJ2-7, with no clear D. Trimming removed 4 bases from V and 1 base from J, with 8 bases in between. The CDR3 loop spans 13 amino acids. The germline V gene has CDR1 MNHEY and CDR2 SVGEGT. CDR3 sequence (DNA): TGTGCCAGCAGTTCACCGTATTCCTACGAGCAGTACGTC. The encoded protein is CASSSPYSYEQYV.

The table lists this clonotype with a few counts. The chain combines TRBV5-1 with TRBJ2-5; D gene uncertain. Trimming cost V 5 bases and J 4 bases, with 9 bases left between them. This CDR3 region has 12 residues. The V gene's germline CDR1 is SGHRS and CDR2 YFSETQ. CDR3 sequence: CASRGGRETQYF. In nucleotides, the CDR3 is TGCGCCAGCAGAGGTGGCCGAGAGACCCAGTACTTC.

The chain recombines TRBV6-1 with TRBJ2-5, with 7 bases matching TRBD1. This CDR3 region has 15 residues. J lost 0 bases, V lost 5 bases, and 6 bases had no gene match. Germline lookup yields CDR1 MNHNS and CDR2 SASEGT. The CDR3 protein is CASSLNQGDQETQYF. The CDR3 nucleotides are TGTGCCAGCAGTTTAAATCAGGGGGACCAAGAGACCCAGTACTTC.

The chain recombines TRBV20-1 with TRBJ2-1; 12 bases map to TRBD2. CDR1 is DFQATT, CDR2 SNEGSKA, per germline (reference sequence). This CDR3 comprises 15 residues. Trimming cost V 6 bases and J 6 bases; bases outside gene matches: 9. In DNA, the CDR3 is TGCAGTGCCGACTCAACTAGCGGGGGGCGCAATGAGCAGTTCTTC. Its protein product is CSADSTSGGRNEQFF.

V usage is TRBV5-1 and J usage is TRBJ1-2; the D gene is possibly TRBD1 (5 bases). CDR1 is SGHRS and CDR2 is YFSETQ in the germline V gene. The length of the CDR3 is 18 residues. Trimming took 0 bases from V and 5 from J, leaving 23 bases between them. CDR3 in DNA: TGCGCCAGCAGCTTGGCCGCTTTTGCGTCAGGGCCAGAGTATGGCTACACCTTC. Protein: CASSLAAFASGPEYGYTF. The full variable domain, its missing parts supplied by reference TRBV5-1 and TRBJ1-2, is KAGVTQTPRYLIKTRGQQVTLSCSPISGHRSVSWYQQTPGQGLQFLFEYFSETQRNKGNFPGRFSGRQFSNSRSEMNVSTLELGDSALYLCASSLAAFASGPEYGYTFGSGTRLTVV.

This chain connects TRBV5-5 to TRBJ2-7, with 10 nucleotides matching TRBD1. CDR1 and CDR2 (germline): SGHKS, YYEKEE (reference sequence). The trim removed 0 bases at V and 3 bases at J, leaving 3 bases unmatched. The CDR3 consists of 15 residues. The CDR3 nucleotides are TGTGCCAGCAGCTTGGCCGGGACAGGGGTCTACGAGCAGTACTTC. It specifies CASSLAGTGVYEQYF.

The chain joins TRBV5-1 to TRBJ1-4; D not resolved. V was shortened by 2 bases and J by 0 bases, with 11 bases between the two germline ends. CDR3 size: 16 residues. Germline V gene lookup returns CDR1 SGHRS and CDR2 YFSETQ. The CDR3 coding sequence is TGCGCCAGCAGCTTCTCCGCCGGCGCAACTAATGAAAAACTGTTTTTT. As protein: CASSFSAGATNEKLFF.

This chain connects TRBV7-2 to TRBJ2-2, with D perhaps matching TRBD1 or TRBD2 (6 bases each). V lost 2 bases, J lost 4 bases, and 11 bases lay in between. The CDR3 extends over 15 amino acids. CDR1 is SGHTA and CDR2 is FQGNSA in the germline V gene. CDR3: CASSLRGGSTGELFF. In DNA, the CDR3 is TGTGCCAGCAGCTTAAGAGGGGGGTCCACCGGGGAGCTGTTTTTT.

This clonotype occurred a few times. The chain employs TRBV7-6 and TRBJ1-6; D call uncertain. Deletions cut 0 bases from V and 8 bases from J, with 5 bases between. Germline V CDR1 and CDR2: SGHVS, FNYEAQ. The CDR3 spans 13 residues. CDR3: CASSLATDSPLHF. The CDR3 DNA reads TGTGCCAGCAGCTTAGCTACGGATTCACCCCTCCACTTT. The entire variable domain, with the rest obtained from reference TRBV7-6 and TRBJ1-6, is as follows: GAGVSQSPRYKVTKRGQDVALRCDPISGHVSLYWYRQALGQGPEFLTYFNYEAQQDKSGLPNDRFSAERPEGSISTLTIQRTEQRDSAMYRCASSLATDSPLHFGNGTRLTVT.